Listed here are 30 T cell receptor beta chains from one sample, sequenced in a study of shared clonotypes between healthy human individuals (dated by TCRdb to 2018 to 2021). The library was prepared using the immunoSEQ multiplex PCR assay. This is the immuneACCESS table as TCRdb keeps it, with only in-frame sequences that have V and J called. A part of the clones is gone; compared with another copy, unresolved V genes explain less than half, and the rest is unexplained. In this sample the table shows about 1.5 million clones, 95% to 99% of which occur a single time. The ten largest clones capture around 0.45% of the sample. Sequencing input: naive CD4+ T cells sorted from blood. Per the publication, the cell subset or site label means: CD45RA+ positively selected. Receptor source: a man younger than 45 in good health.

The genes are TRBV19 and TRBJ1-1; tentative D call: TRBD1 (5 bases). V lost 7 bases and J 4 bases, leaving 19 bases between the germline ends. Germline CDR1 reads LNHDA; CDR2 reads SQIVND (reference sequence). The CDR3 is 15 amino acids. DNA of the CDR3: TGTGCCAGTAAAGTGAGGGGAGGATTAGGCACTGAAGCTTTCTTT. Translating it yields CASKVRGGLGTEAFF.

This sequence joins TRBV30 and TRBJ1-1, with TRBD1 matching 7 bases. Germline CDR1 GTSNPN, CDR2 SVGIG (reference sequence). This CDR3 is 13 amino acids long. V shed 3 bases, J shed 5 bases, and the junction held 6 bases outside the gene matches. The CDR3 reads CAWRRDRETEAFF. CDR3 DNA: TGTGCCTGGAGGCGAGACAGGGAGACTGAAGCTTTCTTT.

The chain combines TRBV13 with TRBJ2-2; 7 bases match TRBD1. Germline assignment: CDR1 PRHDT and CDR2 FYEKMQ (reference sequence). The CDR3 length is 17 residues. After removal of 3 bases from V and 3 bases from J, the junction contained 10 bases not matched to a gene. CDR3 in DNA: TGTGCCAGCAGCTTTACAAGACAGGGCTCTCACACCGGGGAGCTGTTTTTT. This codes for CASSFTRQGSHTGELFF.

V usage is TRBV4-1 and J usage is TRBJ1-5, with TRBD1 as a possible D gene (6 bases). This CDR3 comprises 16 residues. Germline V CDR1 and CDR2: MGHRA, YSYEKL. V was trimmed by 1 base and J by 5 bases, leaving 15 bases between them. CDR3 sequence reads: CASSQVQGPLYQPQHF. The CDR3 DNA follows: TGCGCCAGCAGCCAAGTTCAGGGGCCTCTGTATCAGCCCCAGCATTTT.

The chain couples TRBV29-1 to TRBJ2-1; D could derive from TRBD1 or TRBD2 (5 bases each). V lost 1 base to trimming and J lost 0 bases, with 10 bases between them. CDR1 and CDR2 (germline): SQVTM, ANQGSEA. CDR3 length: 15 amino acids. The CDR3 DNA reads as TGCAGCGTTGAAGCGGGAAGGGGCTCCTACAATGAGCAGTTCTTC. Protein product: CSVEAGRGSYNEQFF.

CDR3 sequence reads: CASSPTAAGMSSYNEQFF. CDR3 DNA: TGTGCCAGCAGTCCCACCGCGGCAGGGATGAGCTCCTACAATGAGCAGTTCTTC. J is TRBJ2-1 and V is TRBV2; maybe TRBD1 (5 bases). Germline-derived CDR1 and CDR2 are SNHLY and FYNNEI. V shed 5 bases and J shed 0 bases, with 20 bases lying between them. This CDR3 region has 18 residues.

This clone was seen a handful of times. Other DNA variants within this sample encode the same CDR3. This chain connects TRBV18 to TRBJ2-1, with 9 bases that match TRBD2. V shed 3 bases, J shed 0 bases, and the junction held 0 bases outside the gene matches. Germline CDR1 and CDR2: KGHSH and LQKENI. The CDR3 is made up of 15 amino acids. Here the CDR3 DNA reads TGTGCCAGCTCACCTAGCGGGAGCTCCTACAATGAGCAGTTCTTC. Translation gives CASSPSGSSYNEQFF.

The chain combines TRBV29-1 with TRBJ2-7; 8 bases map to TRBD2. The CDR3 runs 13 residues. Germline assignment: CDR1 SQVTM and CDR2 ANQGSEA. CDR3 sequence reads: CRMVSGVPYEQYF. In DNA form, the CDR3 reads TGCAGGATGGTTAGCGGGGTGCCCTACGAGCAGTACTTC.

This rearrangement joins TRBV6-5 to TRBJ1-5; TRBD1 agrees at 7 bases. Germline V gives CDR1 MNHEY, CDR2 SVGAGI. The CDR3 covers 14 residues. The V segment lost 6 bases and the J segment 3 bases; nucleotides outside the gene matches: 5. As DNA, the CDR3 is TGTGCCAGCAGACTGGACAGGACCAATCAGCCCCAGCATTTT. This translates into CASRLDRTNQPQHF.

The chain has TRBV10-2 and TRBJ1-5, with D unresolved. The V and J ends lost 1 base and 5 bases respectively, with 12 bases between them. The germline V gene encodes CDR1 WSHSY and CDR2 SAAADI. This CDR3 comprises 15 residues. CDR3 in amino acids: CASSELRTDHQPQHF. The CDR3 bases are TGCGCCAGCAGTGAGTTAAGGACGGATCATCAGCCCCAGCATTTT.

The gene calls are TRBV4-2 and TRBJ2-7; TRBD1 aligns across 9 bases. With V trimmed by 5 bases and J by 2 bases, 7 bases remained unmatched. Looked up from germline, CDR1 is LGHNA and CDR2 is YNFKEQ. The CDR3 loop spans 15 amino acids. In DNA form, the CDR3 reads TGTGCCAGCAGCTGGGGACAGGGTAAGCCCTACGAGCAGTACTTC. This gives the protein CASSWGQGKPYEQYF.

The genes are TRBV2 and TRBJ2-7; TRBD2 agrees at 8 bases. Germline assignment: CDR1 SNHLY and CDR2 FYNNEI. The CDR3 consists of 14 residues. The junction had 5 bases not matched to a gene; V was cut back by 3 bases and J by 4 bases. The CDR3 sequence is CASSEERERYEQYF. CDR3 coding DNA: TGTGCCAGCAGTGAGGAGCGGGAGAGATACGAGCAGTACTTC.

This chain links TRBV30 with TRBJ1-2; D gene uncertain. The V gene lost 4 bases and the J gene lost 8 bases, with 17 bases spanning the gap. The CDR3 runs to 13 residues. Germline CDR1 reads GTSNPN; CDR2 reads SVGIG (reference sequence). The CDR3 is CAWKSPYGDGYTF. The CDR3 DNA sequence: TGTGCCTGGAAGAGCCCCTATGGCGACGGCTACACCTTC. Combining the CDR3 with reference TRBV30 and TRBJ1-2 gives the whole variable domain SQTIHQWPATLVQPVGSPLSLECTVEGTSNPNLYWYRQAAGRGLQLLFYSVGIGQISSEVPQNLSASRPQDRQFILSSKKLLLSDSGFYLCAWKSPYGDGYTFGSGTRLTVV.

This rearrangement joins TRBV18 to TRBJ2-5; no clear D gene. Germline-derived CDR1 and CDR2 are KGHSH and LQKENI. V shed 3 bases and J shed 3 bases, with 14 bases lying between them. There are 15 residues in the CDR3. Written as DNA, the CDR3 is TGTGCCAGCTCACCTTCGTGGGGAAGGGAAGAGACCCAGTACTTC. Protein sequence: CASSPSWGREETQYF. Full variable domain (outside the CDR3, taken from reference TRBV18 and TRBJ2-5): NAGVMQNPRHLVRRRGQEARLRCSPMKGHSHVYWYRQLPEEGLKFMVYLQKENIIDESGMPKERFSAEFPKEGPSILRIQQVVRGDSAAYFCASSPSWGREETQYFGPGTRLLVL.

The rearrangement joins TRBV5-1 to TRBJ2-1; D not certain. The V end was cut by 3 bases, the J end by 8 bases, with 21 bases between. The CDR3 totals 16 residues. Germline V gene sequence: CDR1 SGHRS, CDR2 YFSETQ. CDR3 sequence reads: CASSSGSLLVMYEQFF. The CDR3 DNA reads TGCGCCAGCAGCTCCGGGTCCCTCTTAGTGATGTATGAGCAGTTCTTC.

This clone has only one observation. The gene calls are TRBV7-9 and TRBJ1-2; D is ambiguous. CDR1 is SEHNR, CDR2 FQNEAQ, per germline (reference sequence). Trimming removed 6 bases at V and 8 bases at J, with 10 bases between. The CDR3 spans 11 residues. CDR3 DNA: TGTGCCAGCAGTCTCGGGCAAGGCTACACCTTC. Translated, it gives CASSLGQGYTF.

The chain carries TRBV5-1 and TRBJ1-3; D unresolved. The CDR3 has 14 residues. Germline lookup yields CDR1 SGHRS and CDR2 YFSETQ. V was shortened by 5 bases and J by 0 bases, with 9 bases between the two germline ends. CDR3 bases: TGCGCCAGCAGAGACGGACGCTCTGGAAACACCATATATTTT. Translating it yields CASRDGRSGNTIYF.

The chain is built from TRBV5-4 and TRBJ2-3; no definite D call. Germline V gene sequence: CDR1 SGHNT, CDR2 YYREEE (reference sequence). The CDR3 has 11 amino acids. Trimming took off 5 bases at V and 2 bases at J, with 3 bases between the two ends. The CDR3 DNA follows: TGTGCCAGCAGGGACACAGATACGCAGTATTTT. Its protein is CASRDTDTQYF.

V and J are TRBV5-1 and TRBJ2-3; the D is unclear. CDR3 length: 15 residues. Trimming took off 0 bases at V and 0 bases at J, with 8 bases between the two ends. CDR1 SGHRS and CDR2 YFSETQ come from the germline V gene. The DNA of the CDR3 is TGCGCCAGCAGCTTGGCTAGGGCTAGCACAGATACGCAGTATTTT. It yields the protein CASSLARASTDTQYF.

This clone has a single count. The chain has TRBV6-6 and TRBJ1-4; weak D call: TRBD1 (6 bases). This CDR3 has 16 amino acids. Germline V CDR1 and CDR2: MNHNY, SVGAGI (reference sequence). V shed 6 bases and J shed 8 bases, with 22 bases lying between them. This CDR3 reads CASSKAGGQSREKLFF. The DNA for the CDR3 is TGTGCCAGCAGCAAAGCGGGTGGACAGTCGAGAGAAAAACTGTTTTTT.

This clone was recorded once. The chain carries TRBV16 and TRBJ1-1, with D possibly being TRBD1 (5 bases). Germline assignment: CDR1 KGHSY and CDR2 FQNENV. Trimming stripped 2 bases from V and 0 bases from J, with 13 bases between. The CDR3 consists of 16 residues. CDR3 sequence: CASSQVGVHLNTEAFF. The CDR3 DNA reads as TGTGCCAGCAGCCAAGTGGGGGTACACTTGAACACTGAAGCTTTCTTT.

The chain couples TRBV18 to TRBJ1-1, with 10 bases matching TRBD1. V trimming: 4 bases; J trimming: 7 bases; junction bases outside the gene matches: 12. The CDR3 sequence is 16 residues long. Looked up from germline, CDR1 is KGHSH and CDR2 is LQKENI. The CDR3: CASSLSSGTGEGEAFF. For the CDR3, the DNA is TGTGCCAGCTCACTATCCTCCGGGACAGGGGAGGGTGAAGCTTTCTTT.

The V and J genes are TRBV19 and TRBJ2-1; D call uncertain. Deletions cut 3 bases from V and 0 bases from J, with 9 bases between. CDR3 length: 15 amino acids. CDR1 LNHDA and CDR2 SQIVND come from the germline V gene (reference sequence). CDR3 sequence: CASSISATSYNEQFF. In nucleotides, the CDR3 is TGTGCCAGTAGTATTTCAGCGACCTCCTACAATGAGCAGTTCTTC.

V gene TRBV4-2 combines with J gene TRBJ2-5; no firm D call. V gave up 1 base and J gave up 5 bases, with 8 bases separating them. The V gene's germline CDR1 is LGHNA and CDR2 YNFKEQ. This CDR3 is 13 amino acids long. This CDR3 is CASSQASYETQYF. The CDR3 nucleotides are TGTGCCAGCAGCCAAGCCTCATACGAGACCCAGTACTTC.

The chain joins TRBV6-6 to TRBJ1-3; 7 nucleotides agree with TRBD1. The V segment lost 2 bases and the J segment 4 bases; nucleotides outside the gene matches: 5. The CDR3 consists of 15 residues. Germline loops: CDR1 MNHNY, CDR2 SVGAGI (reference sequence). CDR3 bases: TGTGCCAGCAGTTACACGACAGGGACCGGAAACACCATATATTTT. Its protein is CASSYTTGTGNTIYF.

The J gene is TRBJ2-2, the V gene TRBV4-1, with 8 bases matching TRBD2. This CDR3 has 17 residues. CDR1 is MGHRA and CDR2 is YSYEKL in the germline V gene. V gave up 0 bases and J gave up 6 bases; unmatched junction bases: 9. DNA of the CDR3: TGCGCCAGCAGCCAAGATACTACCGGACTAGCATCCGGGGAGCTGTTTTTT. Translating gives CASSQDTTGLASGELFF.

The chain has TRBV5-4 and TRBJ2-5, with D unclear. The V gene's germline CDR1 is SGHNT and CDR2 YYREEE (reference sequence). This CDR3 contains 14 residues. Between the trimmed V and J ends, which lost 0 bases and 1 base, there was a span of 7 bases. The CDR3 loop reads CASSLVRAQETQYF. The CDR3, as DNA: TGTGCCAGCAGCTTGGTAAGAGCCCAAGAGACCCAGTACTTC.

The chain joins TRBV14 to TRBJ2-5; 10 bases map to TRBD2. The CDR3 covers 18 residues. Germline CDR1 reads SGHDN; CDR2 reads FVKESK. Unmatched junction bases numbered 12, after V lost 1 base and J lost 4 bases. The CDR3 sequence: CASSQGGLAGAGLETQYF. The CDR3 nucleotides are TGTGCCAGCAGCCAAGGAGGGCTAGCGGGAGCTGGGCTAGAGACCCAGTACTTC.

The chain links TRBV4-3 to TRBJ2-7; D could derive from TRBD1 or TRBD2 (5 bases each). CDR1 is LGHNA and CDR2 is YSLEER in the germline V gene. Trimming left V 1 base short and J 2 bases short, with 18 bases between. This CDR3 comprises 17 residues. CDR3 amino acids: CASSQVPHRTAPYEQYF. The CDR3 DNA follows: TGCGCCAGCAGCCAAGTACCCCACAGGACTGCTCCCTACGAGCAGTACTTC.

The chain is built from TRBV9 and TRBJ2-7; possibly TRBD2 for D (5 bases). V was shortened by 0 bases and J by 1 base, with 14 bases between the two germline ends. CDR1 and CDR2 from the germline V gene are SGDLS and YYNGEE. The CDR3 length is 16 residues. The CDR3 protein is CASSVDLLGVSYEQYF. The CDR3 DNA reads TGTGCCAGCAGCGTAGATCTTTTGGGAGTATCCTACGAGCAGTACTTC. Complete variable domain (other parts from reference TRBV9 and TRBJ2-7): DSGVTQTPKHLITATGQRVTLRCSPRSGDLSVYWYQQSLDQGLQFLIQYYNGEERAKGNILERFSAQQFPDLHSELNLSSLELGDSALYFCASSVDLLGVSYEQYFGPGTRLTVT.